This TCR beta chain is drawn from a study of T cells in narcolepsy. Notes on the study in general: Autoreactive clonotypes reportedly recurred in blood of same and different patients, not controls.

Assay used: immunoSEQ multiplex PCR; TCRdb lists only in-frame clones, some missing. The repertoire holds some 30,000 clones, with about four fifths as singletons. About this clone: The antigen remains undetermined.

This clonotype originated in a human donor with narcolepsy. The material sequenced was CD45RA- memory CD4+ T cells from PBMCs.

The CDR3 loop is CASSLEVQRSYGYTF. CDR3 in DNA: TGCGCCAGCAGCTTGGAGGTACAGCGCTCCTATGGCTACACCTTC. The chain is built from TRBV5-1 and TRBJ1-2; D is ambiguous. V gave up 0 bases and J gave up 4 bases, with 13 bases separating them. The CDR3 is 15 residues long. Germline CDR1 and CDR2: SGHRS and YFSETQ.